A single sample is the source of the 24 T cell receptor beta chains below, sequenced in a study of blood T cell repertoires in COVID-19. TCRdb's table, derived via immunoSEQ multiplex PCR, lists solely in-frame clones and lacks some. The profile shows a few hundred thousand clones, 70% to 90% of them singletons. The sequencing input was PBMCs or T cells enriched from blood (not recorded which). The receptors here all came from a woman in her 40s who had recovered from COVID-19.

The V gene is TRBV7-9, the J gene TRBJ1-3, with TRBD1 identical over 7 bases. The CDR3 extends over 15 amino acids. Trimming at V came to 8 bases and at J to 0 bases, leaving 7 bases not matched to a gene. CDR1 and CDR2 from the germline V gene are SEHNR and FQNEAQ (reference sequence). The CDR3 DNA is TGTGCCAGCCCAGGGGGTAATCACTCTGGAAACACCATATATTTT. Amino acid sequence: CASPGGNHSGNTIYF.

The rearrangement uses TRBV12-3 or TRBV12-4 and TRBJ1-1; possible D gene TRBD1, 5 bases. V was pared by 6 bases and J by 0 bases, with 8 bases between. There are 13 residues in the CDR3. The CDR3 region has the DNA TGTGCCAGCAGGGACACCCTGAACACTGAAGCTTTCTTT. It specifies CASRDTLNTEAFF.

Written as DNA, the CDR3 is TGTGCCAGCAGCTTACCCGGGAGACCCCCCCCAAAGGAGTACTTC. Amino acid sequence: CASSLPGRPPPKEYF. The gene calls are TRBV7-9 and TRBJ2-7; possibly TRBD2 for D (6 bases). Trimming cost V 2 bases and J 11 bases, with 22 bases left between them. Germline V gene data show CDR1 as SEHNR and CDR2 as FQNEAQ (reference sequence). This CDR3 has 15 amino acids.

The chain joins TRBV6-5 to TRBJ1-2; 7 bases agree with TRBD1. CDR1 MNHEY and CDR2 SVGAGI come from the germline V gene. The CDR3 has 13 residues. Trimming removed 6 bases from V and 4 bases from J; junction bases left unmatched: 5. CDR3 in amino acids: CASRPDRVYGYTF. The CDR3, as DNA: TGTGCCAGCAGACCCGACAGGGTCTATGGCTACACCTTC.

The chain joins TRBV24-1 to TRBJ2-2; 11 bases line up with TRBD1. CDR3 length: 15 residues. The V gene end was trimmed by 9 bases and the J gene end by 7 bases; junction bases not matched to a gene: 9. Germline V gene data show CDR1 as KGHDR and CDR2 as SFDVKD. CDR3 sequence (DNA): TGTGCCACCGGCCCCGGGACAGGGGGAGTCGGGGAGCTGTTTTTT. It specifies CATGPGTGGVGELFF.

This rearrangement joins TRBV7-8 to TRBJ2-3; 8 nucleotides align to TRBD2. The CDR3 totals 16 residues. Germline CDR1 SGHVS, CDR2 FQNEAQ. The J segment lost 4 bases and the V segment lost 3 bases, leaving 9 bases of the junction unmatched. CDR3 nucleotides: TGTGCCAGCAGCTTGACGGTCGGGAGGGCCCCAGATACGCAGTATTTT. The encoded protein is CASSLTVGRAPDTQYF.

The chain links TRBV14 to TRBJ2-6; possible D gene TRBD1, 6 bases. Germline CDR1 reads SGHDN; CDR2 reads FVKESK. V lost 1 base and J 4 bases, leaving 8 bases between the germline ends. This CDR3 has 15 residues. The CDR3 region has the DNA TGTGCCAGCAGCCAAGTAGGGGGAGGGGCCAACGTCCTGACTTTC. As protein: CASSQVGGGANVLTF.

The chain joins TRBV18 to TRBJ2-6, with a tentative D call TRBD1 (5 bases). Germline assignment: CDR1 KGHSH and CDR2 LQKENI. The CDR3 runs to 16 residues. V lost 5 bases and J 0 bases, leaving 11 bases between the germline ends. The CDR3 DNA reads TGTGCCAGCTCAGCAGGGAAAGCCTCTGGGGCCAACGTCCTGACTTTC. Translation: CASSAGKASGANVLTF.

This clone was counted a single time. This chain joins TRBV4-3 and TRBJ1-2; maybe TRBD1 (6 bases). Germline CDR1 reads LGHNA; CDR2 reads YSLEER. Trimming cost V 3 bases and J 2 bases, with 16 bases left between them. The CDR3 consists of 16 residues. CDR3 region: CASSQTGTTLNYGYTF. In DNA form, the CDR3 reads TGCGCCAGCAGCCAGACCGGGACAACCCTAAACTATGGCTACACCTTC.

The chain has TRBV2 and TRBJ1-1; D not certain. Between the trimmed V and J ends, which lost 2 bases and 5 bases, there was a span of 6 bases. The germline gives CDR1 SNHLY, CDR2 FYNNEI. There are 12 residues in the CDR3. CDR3 in amino acids: CASSEWETEAFF. CDR3 DNA sequence: TGTGCCAGCAGTGAATGGGAGACTGAAGCTTTCTTT.

The V call is TRBV30, the J call TRBJ2-5; weak D call: TRBD1 (5 bases). Trimming took off 1 base at V and 1 base at J, with 10 bases between the two ends. The CDR3 is 14 amino acids. Looked up from germline, CDR1 is GTSNPN and CDR2 is SVGIG (reference sequence). The CDR3 is CAWSAGHLQETQYF. The CDR3 DNA follows: TGTGCCTGGAGTGCTGGACACCTCCAAGAGACCCAGTACTTC. Complete variable domain (other parts from reference TRBV30 and TRBJ2-5): SQTIHQWPATLVQPVGSPLSLECTVEGTSNPNLYWYRQAAGRGLQLLFYSVGIGQISSEVPQNLSASRPQDRQFILSSKKLLLSDSGFYLCAWSAGHLQETQYFGPGTRLLVL.

The chain couples TRBV19 to TRBJ2-2; the match to TRBD2 covers 15 bases. Germline lookup yields CDR1 LNHDA and CDR2 SQIVND (reference sequence). Trimming at V came to 5 bases and at J to 5 bases, leaving 6 bases not matched to a gene. The CDR3 has 17 residues. The CDR3, as DNA: TGTGCCAGTAGTGTCGGACTAGCGGGAGGGCGGACCGGGGAGCTGTTTTTT. Translation gives CASSVGLAGGRTGELFF.

The V gene is TRBV28, the J gene TRBJ1-1, with a possible D match to TRBD1 (5 bases). V dropped 3 bases and J dropped 4 bases, with 12 bases sitting between them. Germline CDR1 reads MDHEN; CDR2 reads SYDVKM. This CDR3 contains 14 residues. This CDR3 reads CASSFPREVTEAFF. CDR3 in DNA: TGTGCCAGCAGTTTCCCCAGGGAAGTCACTGAAGCTTTCTTT. The full variable domain, completed using reference TRBV28 and TRBJ1-1, is DVKVTQSSRYLVKRTGEKVFLECVQDMDHENMFWYRQDPGLGLRLIYFSYDVKMKEKGDIPEGYSVSREKKERFSLILESASTNQTSMYLCASSFPREVTEAFFGQGTRLTVV.

The gene calls are TRBV3-1 (or the pseudogene TRBV3-2) and TRBJ1-5; 12 bases align to TRBD1. Germline assignment: CDR1 LGHDT and CDR2 YNNKEL (reference sequence). The J segment lost 7 bases and the V segment lost 2 bases, leaving 9 bases of the junction unmatched. This CDR3 has 17 amino acids. CDR3 protein: CASSQNPGQGAWQPQHF. The CDR3 DNA reads TGTGCCAGCAGCCAAAACCCGGGACAGGGGGCTTGGCAGCCCCAGCATTTT.

This chain connects TRBV18 to TRBJ1-1, with 9 bases lining up with TRBD1. This CDR3 is built from 15 residues. V was pared by 3 bases and J by 5 bases, with 7 bases of the junction left unmatched. CDR1 KGHSH and CDR2 LQKENI come from the germline V gene. Here the CDR3 reads CASSPGTGTNTEAFF. The CDR3 DNA sequence: TGTGCCAGCTCACCTGGGACAGGGACGAATACTGAAGCTTTCTTT.

The CDR3 reads CASSQEWTGGSEQYF. In nucleotides, the CDR3 is TGCGCCAGCAGCCAAGAGTGGACAGGGGGGTCCGAGCAGTACTTC. The chain combines TRBV4-1 with TRBJ2-7; 10 bases are shared with TRBD1. The germline CDR1 and CDR2 sequences are MGHRA and YSYEKL. V lost 0 bases to trimming and J lost 6 bases; unmatched junction nucleotides: 5. The CDR3 is 15 residues long.

This clone was seen only once. Different DNA sequences within this sample yield the same CDR3. V gene TRBV6-5 combines with J gene TRBJ1-1; D unresolved. V lost 0 bases, J lost 3 bases, and 5 bases lay in between. There are 13 residues in the CDR3. Germline V lookup: CDR1 MNHEY, CDR2 SVGAGI. This CDR3 reads CASSYSRDTEAFF. CDR3 DNA sequence: TGTGCCAGCAGTTACTCGCGGGACACTGAAGCTTTCTTT.

V is TRBV2 and J is TRBJ1-5; D perhaps matches TRBD1 (6 bases). Between the trimmed V and J ends, which lost 2 bases and 11 bases, there was a span of 13 bases. Germline V lookup: CDR1 SNHLY, CDR2 FYNNEI. The CDR3 is made up of 13 amino acids. DNA of the CDR3: TGTGCCAGCAGTGAACAGGGGCCCGCAGCCCAGCATTTT. Residues: CASSEQGPAAQHF.

J is TRBJ2-1 and V is TRBV3-1 (or the pseudogene TRBV3-2), with TRBD2 identical over 10 bases. The CDR3 contains 16 residues. The V gene end was trimmed by 3 bases and the J gene end by 5 bases; junction bases not matched to a gene: 7. Looked up from germline, CDR1 is LGHDT and CDR2 is YNNKEL (reference sequence). DNA of the CDR3: TGTGCCAGCAGCCACGTACGGACTAGCGGAAACAATGAGCAGTTCTTC. Its protein is CASSHVRTSGNNEQFF.

This chain connects TRBV9 to TRBJ2-7; 7 bases are shared with TRBD1. CDR1 is SGDLS and CDR2 is YYNGEE in the germline V gene. This CDR3 spans 17 amino acids. V shed 0 bases and J 2 bases; nucleotides not matched to a gene: 11. Written as DNA, the CDR3 is TGTGCCAGCAGCGTAGGGGATACGGGGCAGGGGGCCTACGAGCAGTACTTC. It translates to CASSVGDTGQGAYEQYF. Supplemented by reference TRBV9 and TRBJ2-7, the full variable domain reads DSGVTQTPKHLITATGQRVTLRCSPRSGDLSVYWYQQSLDQGLQFLIQYYNGEERAKGNILERFSAQQFPDLHSELNLSSLELGDSALYFCASSVGDTGQGAYEQYFGPGTRLTVT.

The genes are TRBV10-3 and TRBJ2-3; 10 nucleotides align to TRBD2. Germline CDR1 is ENHRY and CDR2 is SYGVKD. V lost 3 bases and J lost 2; bases outside the gene matches: 2. The CDR3 runs to 15 residues. The CDR3 sequence is CAISDGTSDTDTQYF. CDR3 nucleotide sequence: TGTGCCATCAGTGACGGGACTAGCGACACAGATACGCAGTATTTT.

A note on this clone: Other DNA sequences within the sample encode an identical CDR3. The rearrangement uses TRBV7-2 and TRBJ2-2; TRBD2 aligns across 13 bases. CDR1 is SGHTA, CDR2 FQGNSA, per germline. The CDR3 contains 18 residues. V was clipped by 1 base and J by 2 bases; unmatched bases: 4. The CDR3 reads CASSLELAGGPNTGELFF. The CDR3, as DNA: TGTGCCAGCAGCTTAGAACTAGCGGGAGGGCCAAACACCGGGGAGCTGTTTTTT.

The sample holds a few counts of this clone. The CDR3 here is CASSYSGTGGQPQHF. Here the CDR3 DNA reads TGTGCCAGCAGTTACTCTGGGACAGGGGGTCAGCCCCAGCATTTT. This chain uses TRBV6-5 with TRBJ1-5; 11 bases line up with TRBD1. The V segment lost 0 bases and the J segment 6 bases; nucleotides outside the gene matches: 1. The CDR3 spans 15 residues. CDR1 and CDR2 (germline): MNHEY, SVGAGI.

This chain connects TRBV7-3 to TRBJ2-3; tentative D call: TRBD2 (7 bases). V was pared by 3 bases and J by 5 bases, with 12 bases between. Germline V CDR1 and CDR2: SGHTA, FQGTGA. The CDR3 is 14 amino acids. The chain's CDR3 is CASSFAGGRDTQYF. The CDR3 DNA is TGTGCCAGCAGCTTTGCCGGGGGGCGAGATACGCAGTATTTT.